One and the same sample provided the 16 T cell receptor beta chains below, sequenced in a study of T cells expressing NK-cell markers. TCRdb re-called the 5' RACE reads and catalogs CDR3 proteins one per entry, DNA excluded. This table lists roughly 280,000 distinct CDR3 sequences. Sequencing was performed on blood T cells: a sorted CD56 or NKG2C T cell subset, CD4+ or CD8+ T cells, or bulk PBMC T cells (not recorded which). Every receptor here comes from a young man in good health.

The CDR3 reads CASRGVANYNEQFF. The V call is TRBV10-2, the J call TRBJ2-1; without DNA, the TCRdb call of TRBD2 cannot be checked. The germline CDR1 and CDR2 sequences are WSHSY and SAAADI. This CDR3 region has 14 residues.

This chain uses TRBV7-2 with TRBJ2-3; lacking DNA, the TRBD1 call made by TCRdb goes unchecked. The germline V gene encodes CDR1 SGHTA and CDR2 FQGNSA. This CDR3 region has 17 residues. This CDR3 is CASSFRPSLQGPDTQYF.

The chain carries TRBV5-1 and TRBJ1-2. Per germline, CDR1 SGHRS and CDR2 YFSETQ. CDR3 length equals 13 residues. The CDR3 reads CASRKSGLYGYTF.

This chain links TRBV11-2 with TRBJ2-2; TCRdb's D call of TRBD2 is untestable without DNA. Germline V CDR1 and CDR2: SGHAT, FQNNGV. The CDR3 spans 20 residues. The CDR3 loop reads CASSPRGLAVLAGGTGELFF.

The chain is built from TRBV19 and TRBJ1-1; TCRdb calls TRBD1, which cannot be checked without DNA. The CDR3 spans 12 residues. CDR1 LNHDA and CDR2 SQIVND come from the germline V gene (reference sequence). Here the CDR3 reads CATRDRDTEAFF.

The CDR3 sequence: CASSLTSNTEAFF. The chain recombines TRBV5-1 with TRBJ1-1. This CDR3 has 13 residues. CDR1 and CDR2 (germline): SGHRS, YFSETQ.

This chain joins TRBV14 and TRBJ2-7; lacking DNA, the TRBD2 call made by TCRdb goes unchecked. Germline CDR1 SGHDN, CDR2 FVKESK. This CDR3 spans 18 amino acids. CDR3 sequence reads: CASSRTQGLAGGSYEQYF.

The chain employs TRBV25-1 and TRBJ2-7. Germline V gene sequence: CDR1 MGHDK, CDR2 SYGVNS. CDR3 length equals 12 residues. CDR3 region: CASSESYNEQYF.

The chain employs TRBV12-3 or TRBV12-4 and TRBJ2-6; the TCRdb call, TRBD1, lacks DNA for checking. There are 14 residues in the CDR3. CDR3: CASYRVSGANVLTF.

The chain joins TRBV25-1 to TRBJ1-6; TCRdb names TRBD1, which stays unverified in the absence of DNA. The CDR3 contains 14 residues. The germline V gene has CDR1 MGHDK and CDR2 SYGVNS. CDR3 loop: CASTRTWGSSPLHF.

V gene TRBV4-3 combines with J gene TRBJ2-7; TCRdb calls TRBD1, which cannot be checked without DNA. The germline gives CDR1 LGHNA, CDR2 YSLEER. CDR3 length: 16 residues. The CDR3 reads CASSQTQDTLAYEQYF.

The rearrangement uses TRBV5-4 and TRBJ2-3; TCRdb picks TRBD2, but there is no DNA to check that call. The V gene's germline CDR1 is SGHNT and CDR2 YYREEE (reference sequence). The CDR3 has 15 amino acids. This CDR3 reads CASSFLAGVTDTQYF.

CDR3 amino acids: CSAADRISNQPQHF. The chain joins TRBV20-1 to TRBJ1-5; the D call from TCRdb, TRBD1, cannot be confirmed without DNA. The CDR3 runs 14 residues. Germline V gene lookup returns CDR1 DFQATT and CDR2 SNEGSKA (reference sequence).

The chain joins TRBV18 to TRBJ1-1. Germline loops: CDR1 KGHSH, CDR2 LQKENI. This CDR3 region has 13 residues. CDR3 residues: CASSTKPNTEAFF. Using reference TRBV18 and TRBJ1-1 for the parts outside the CDR3, the full variable domain is NAGVMQNPRHLVRRRGQEARLRCSPMKGHSHVYWYRQLPEEGLKFMVYLQKENIIDESGMPKERFSAEFPKEGPSILRIQQVVRGDSAAYFCASSTKPNTEAFFGQGTRLTVV.

CDR3 in amino acids: CASSLVRLDGDTEAFF. The genes are TRBV12-3 or TRBV12-4 and TRBJ1-1. The CDR3 consists of 16 residues.

The V and J genes are TRBV12-3 or TRBV12-4 and TRBJ2-1; TCRdb lists TRBD2, though no DNA is available to test this call. The CDR3 extends over 16 amino acids. The CDR3: CASSLELAGGPREQFF.